Sequencing of this T cell receptor (beta chain) was carried out in a study of blood T cell repertoires in COVID-19. Study at large: Acute-phase and convalescent COVID-19 samples originated in the United States, Italy and Spain.

This clone has a handful of counts. The data were produced by immunoSEQ multiplex PCR, yet TCRdb's version contains in-frame clones alone and is incomplete. Here the sample spans approximately 270,000 clones, around 90% being singletons. Trimming took off 5 bases at V and 3 bases at J, with 7 bases between the two ends. The CDR3 consists of 13 residues. CDR1 is SGHTA and CDR2 is FQGTGA in the germline V gene. The source is a man in his forties or fifties who had been exposed to COVID-19. The chain is built from TRBV7-3 and TRBJ2-2, with D possibly being TRBD1 (5 bases). Sequenced: PBMCs or T cells enriched from blood (not recorded which). CDR3: CASSPRDTGELFF. The DNA of the CDR3 is TGTGCCAGCAGCCCCAGGGACACCGGGGAGCTGTTTTTT.